This entry describes one T cell receptor (beta chain). Germline CDR1 and CDR2: SQVTM and ANQGSEA. The CDR3 runs to 13 residues. Trimming took 3 bases from V and 4 from J, leaving 9 bases between them. The protocol attached unique molecular identifiers to individual cDNA molecules. TCRdb reanalysed the 5' RACE reads using MiXCR and keeps one entry per CDR3 protein. There are approximately 70,000 distinct CDR3 sequences in the sample; less than 15% occur only once, and 3.5% to 5.5% lies in the top ten. These data come from a study of early T cells in non-severe SARS-CoV-2 infection. The sample was whole blood. This TCR came from an adult who was a healthcare worker with PCR-confirmed SARS-CoV-2 infection or an uninfected control (not recorded which). The genes are TRBV29-1 and TRBJ2-2, with unresolved D. The DNA for the CDR3 is TGCAGCGTTGAGGCTAGAATCACCGGGGAGCTGTTTTTT. It yields the protein CSVEARITGELFF.